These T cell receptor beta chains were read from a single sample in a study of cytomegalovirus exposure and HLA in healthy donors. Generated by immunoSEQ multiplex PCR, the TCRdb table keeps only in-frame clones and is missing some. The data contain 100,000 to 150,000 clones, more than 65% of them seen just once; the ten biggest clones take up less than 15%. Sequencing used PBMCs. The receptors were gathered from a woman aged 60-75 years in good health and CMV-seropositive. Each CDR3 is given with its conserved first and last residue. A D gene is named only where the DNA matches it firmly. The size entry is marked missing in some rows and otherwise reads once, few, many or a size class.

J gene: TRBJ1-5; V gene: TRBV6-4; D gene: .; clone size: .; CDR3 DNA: TGTGCCAGAGGACTGTTTAGCAATCAGCCCCAGCATTTT; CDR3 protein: CARGLFSNQPQHF
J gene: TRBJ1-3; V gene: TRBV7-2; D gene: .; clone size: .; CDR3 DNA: TGTGCCAGCAGCTCGTCACTCTCTGGAAACACCATATATTTT; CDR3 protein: CASSSSLSGNTIYF
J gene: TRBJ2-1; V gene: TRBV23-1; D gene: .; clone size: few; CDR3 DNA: TGCGCCAGCAGCATCCAGGGTTGGGGGCAGTTCTTC; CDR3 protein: CASSIQGWGQFF
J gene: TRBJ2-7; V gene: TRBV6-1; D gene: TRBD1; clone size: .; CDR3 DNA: TGTGCCAGCACTTTAGCCGGGACAGGGTGGCACGAGCAGTACTTC; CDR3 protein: CASTLAGTGWHEQYF
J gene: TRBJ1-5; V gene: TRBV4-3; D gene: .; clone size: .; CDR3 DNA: TGCGCCAGCAGCCAAGCGGGCAATCAGCCCCAGCATTTT; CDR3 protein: CASSQAGNQPQHF
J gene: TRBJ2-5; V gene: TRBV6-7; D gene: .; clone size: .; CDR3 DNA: TGTGCCAGCAGTGATGCGTACGGGGTCATCGTCGACGAGACCCAGTACTTC; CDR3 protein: CASSDAYGVIVDETQYF
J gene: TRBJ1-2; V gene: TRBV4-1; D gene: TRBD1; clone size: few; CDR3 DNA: TGCGCCAGCAGCCCCGAACAGGGGGCAGGGTATGGCTACACCTTC; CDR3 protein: CASSPEQGAGYGYTF
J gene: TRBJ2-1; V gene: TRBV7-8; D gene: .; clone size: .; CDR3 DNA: TGTGCCAGCAGCTTAGGCGGCTTTGGAGAGCAGTTCTTC; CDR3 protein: CASSLGGFGEQFF
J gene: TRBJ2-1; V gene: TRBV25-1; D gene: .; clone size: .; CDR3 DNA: TGTGCCAGCAGTGGATCAGGCTGGTACAATGAGCAGTTCTTC; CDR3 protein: CASSGSGWYNEQFF
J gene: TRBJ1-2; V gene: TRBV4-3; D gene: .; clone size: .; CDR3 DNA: TGCGCCAGCAGCCAAGTGGCCGGGAACTATGGCTACACCTTC; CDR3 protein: CASSQVAGNYGYTF
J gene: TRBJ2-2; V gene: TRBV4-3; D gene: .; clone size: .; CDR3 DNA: TGCGCCAGCAGCCACGCTTCAGGGAGGTCTACGAACACCGGGGAGCTGTTTTTT; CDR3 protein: CASSHASGRSTNTGELFF
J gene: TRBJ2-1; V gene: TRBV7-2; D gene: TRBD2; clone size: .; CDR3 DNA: TGTGCCAGCAGCTTAGTGGCGGGAGTCAATGAGCAGTTCTTC; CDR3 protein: CASSLVAGVNEQFF
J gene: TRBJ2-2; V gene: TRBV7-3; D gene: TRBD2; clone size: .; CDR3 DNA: TGTGCCAGCAGCAAGGGACTAGCGGGAAACACCGGGGAGCTGTTTTTT; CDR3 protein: CASSKGLAGNTGELFF
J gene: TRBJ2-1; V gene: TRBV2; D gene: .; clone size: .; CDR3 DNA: TGTGCCAGCAGCCCCGGGACTGATATCAATGAGCAGTTCTTC; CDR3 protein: CASSPGTDINEQFF
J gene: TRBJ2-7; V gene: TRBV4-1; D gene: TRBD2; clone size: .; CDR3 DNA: TGCGCCAGCAGCCAGGGGACTAGCGTGGGGGAGCAGTACTTC; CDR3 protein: CASSQGTSVGEQYF
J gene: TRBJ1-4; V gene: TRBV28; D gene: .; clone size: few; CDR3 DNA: TGTGCCAGCAGTGGGCCGGGGTCCACTAATGAAAAACTGTTTTTT; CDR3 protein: CASSGPGSTNEKLFF
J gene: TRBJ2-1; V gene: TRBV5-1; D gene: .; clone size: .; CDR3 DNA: TGCGCCAGCAGCTTGACAGGCGATTACAATGAGCAGTTCTTC; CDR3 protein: CASSLTGDYNEQFF
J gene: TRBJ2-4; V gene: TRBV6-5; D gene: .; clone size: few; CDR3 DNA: TGTGCCAGCAGTTACTCGAACAGGGCTAAAAACATTCAGTACTTC; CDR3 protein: CASSYSNRAKNIQYF
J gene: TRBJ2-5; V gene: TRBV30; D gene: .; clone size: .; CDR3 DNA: TGTGCCTGGAGTGGATTACAGGGCGGCCGTATCATACGTGAACAAGAGACCCAGTACTTC; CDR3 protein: CAWSGLQGGRIIREQETQYF
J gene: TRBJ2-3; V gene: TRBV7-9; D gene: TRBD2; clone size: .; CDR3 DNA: TGTGCCAGCAGCTTAGGTGCCGGGGGGGGTAGCACAGATACGCAGTATTTT; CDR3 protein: CASSLGAGGGSTDTQYF
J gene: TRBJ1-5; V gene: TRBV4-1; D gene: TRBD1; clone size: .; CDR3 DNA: TGCGCCAGCAGCCAAGGGGACAGGGACCACAATCAGCCCCAGCATTTT; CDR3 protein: CASSQGDRDHNQPQHF
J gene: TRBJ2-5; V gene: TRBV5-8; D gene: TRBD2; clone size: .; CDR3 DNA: TGTGCCAGCAGCGCCGGGACTAGCGGGAGGGCCCAAGAGACCCAGTACTTC; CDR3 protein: CASSAGTSGRAQETQYF
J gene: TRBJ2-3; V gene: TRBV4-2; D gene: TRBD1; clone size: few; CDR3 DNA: TGTGCCAGCAGCCAACAAACAGGGGTTGCAGATACGCAGTATTTT; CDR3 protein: CASSQQTGVADTQYF
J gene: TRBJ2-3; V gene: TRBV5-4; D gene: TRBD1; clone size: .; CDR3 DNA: TGTGCCAGCACTCGACAGGGAGCAGATACGCAGTATTTT; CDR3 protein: CASTRQGADTQYF
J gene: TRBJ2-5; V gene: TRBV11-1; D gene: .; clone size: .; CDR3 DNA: TGTGCCAGCAGCCCAGGGGAACAGCCCTGGGAGACCCAGTACTTC; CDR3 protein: CASSPGEQPWETQYF
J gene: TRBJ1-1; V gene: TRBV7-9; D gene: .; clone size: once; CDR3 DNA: TGTGCCAGCAGCTTTCAGGGGATCGCTGAAGCTTTCTTT; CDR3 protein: CASSFQGIAEAFF
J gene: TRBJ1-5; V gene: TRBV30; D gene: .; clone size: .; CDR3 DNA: TGTGCCTGGAGTCCTAAGCGGGCGAGGGGCAATCAGCCCCAGCATTTT; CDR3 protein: CAWSPKRARGNQPQHF
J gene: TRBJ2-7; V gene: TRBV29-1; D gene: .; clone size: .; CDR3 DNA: TGCAGCGTTGGGGGGACACACTCCTACGAGCAGTACTTC; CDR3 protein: CSVGGTHSYEQYF
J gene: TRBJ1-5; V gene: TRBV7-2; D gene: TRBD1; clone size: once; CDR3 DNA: TGTGCCAGCAGTAAAGACAGGGCCAGCAATCAGCCCCAGCATTTT; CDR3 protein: CASSKDRASNQPQHF
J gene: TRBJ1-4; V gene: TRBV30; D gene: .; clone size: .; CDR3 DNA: TGTGCCTCCCGCAACAGGGTTAATGAAAAACTGTTTTTT; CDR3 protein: CASRNRVNEKLFF
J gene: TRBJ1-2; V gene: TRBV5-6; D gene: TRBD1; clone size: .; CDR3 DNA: TGTGCCAGCAGCTTGGTGTCGACAGGGGGCAACTATGGCTACACCTTC; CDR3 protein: CASSLVSTGGNYGYTF
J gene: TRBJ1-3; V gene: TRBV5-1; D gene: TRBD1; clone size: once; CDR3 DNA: TGCGCCAGCAGCTTGTACGTTCGGACAGGGACGTCGGGTGGAAACACCATATATTTT; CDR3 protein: CASSLYVRTGTSGGNTIYF
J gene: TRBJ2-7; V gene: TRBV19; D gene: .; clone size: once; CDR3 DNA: TGTGCCAGTAGTCTCGACAGATCCTACGAGCAGTACTTC; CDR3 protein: CASSLDRSYEQYF
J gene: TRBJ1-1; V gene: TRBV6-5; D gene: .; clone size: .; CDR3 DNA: TGTGCCAGCAGCCCGCGGGGTATGAACACTGAAGCTTTCTTT; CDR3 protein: CASSPRGMNTEAFF
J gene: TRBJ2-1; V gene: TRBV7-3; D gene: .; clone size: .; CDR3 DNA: TGTGCCAGCAGCCCGGGGGGCGGGGGTTACTCCTACAATGAGCAGTTCTTC; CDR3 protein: CASSPGGGGYSYNEQFF
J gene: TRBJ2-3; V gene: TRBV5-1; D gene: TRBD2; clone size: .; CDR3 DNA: TGCGCCAGCAGCTGGGGTGGGACTAGCGGGAGTCTCGCAGATACGCAGTATTTT; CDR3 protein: CASSWGGTSGSLADTQYF
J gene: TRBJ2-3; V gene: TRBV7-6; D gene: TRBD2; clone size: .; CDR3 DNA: TGTGCCAGCAGCTTTCTTACTAGCGGGGGTACAGATACGCAGTATTTT; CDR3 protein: CASSFLTSGGTDTQYF
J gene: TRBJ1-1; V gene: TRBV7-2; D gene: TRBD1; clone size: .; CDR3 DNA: TGTGCCAGCAGACAGGGACAGGGGATCTACACTGAAGCTTTCTTT; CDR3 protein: CASRQGQGIYTEAFF
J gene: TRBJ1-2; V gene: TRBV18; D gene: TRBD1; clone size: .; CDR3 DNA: TGTGCCAGCTCACCTTTGGGACAGGGGGACTATGGCTACACCTTC; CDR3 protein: CASSPLGQGDYGYTF
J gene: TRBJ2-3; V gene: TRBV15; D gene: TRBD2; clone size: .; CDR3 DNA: TGTGCCACCAGCAGCGCTTTCACCGGGACTAGCGGGAGAGATACGCAGTATTTT; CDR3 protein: CATSSAFTGTSGRDTQYF
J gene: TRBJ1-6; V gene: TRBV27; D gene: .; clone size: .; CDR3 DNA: TGTGCCAGCAGGACCCAGAGCTCCATAGCTGTTTCACCCCTCCACTTT; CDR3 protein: CASRTQSSIAVSPLHF
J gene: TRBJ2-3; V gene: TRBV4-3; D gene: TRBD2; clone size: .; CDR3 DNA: TGCGCCAGCAGCCAAGATTTCGCTAGCGGCTCGACTAGCACAGATACGCAGTATTTT; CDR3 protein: CASSQDFASGSTSTDTQYF
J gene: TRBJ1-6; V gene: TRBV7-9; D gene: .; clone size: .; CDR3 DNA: TGTGCCAGCAGCTTAAGGAGGTTGAGGGAGGAGAAATATAATTCACCCCTCCACTTT; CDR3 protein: CASSLRRLREEKYNSPLHF
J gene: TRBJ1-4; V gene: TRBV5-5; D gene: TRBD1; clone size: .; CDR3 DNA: TGTGCCAGCAGCTTCGGGACAGGGGGCGCGGGTGAAAAACTGTTTTTT; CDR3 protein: CASSFGTGGAGEKLFF
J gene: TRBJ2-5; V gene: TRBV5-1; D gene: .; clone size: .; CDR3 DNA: TGCGCCAGCACAGAGGTTCCCCTTCAGGGCCAAGAGACCCAGTACTTC; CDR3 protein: CASTEVPLQGQETQYF
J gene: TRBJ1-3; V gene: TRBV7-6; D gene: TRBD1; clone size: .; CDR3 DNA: TGTGCCAGCAGCCCTCGGACAGGGACTGGAAACACCATATATTTT; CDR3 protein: CASSPRTGTGNTIYF
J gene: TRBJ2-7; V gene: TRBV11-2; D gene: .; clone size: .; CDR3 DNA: TGTGCCAGCAAGGCCAGCGTCGATTACGAGCAGTACTTC; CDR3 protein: CASKASVDYEQYF